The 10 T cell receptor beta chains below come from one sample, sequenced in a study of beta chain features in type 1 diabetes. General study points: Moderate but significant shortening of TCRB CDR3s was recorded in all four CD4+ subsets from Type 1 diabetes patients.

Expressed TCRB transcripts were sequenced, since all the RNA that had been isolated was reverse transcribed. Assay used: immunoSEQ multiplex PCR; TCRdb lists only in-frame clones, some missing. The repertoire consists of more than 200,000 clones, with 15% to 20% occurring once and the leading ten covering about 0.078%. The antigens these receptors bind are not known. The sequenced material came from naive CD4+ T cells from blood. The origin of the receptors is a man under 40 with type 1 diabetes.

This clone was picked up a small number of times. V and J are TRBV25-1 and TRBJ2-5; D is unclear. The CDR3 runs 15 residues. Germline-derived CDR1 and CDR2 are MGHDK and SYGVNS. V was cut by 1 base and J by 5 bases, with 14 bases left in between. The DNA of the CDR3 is TGTGCCAGCAGTGAATTTAAAGGGTTCGGTGAGACCCAGTACTTC. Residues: CASSEFKGFGETQYF.

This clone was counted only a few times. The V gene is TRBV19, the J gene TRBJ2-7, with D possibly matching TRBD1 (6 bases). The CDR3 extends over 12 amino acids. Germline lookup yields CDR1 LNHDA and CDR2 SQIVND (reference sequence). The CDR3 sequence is CARNRVSYEQYF. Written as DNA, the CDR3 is TGTGCGAGGAACAGGGTAAGCTACGAGCAGTACTTC.

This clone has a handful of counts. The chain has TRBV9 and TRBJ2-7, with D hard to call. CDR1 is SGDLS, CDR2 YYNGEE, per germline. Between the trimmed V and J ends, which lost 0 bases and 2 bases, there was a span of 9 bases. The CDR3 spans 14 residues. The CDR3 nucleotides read TGTGCCAGCAGCGTAGGCAGGCCAGCCTACGAGCAGTACTTC. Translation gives CASSVGRPAYEQYF.

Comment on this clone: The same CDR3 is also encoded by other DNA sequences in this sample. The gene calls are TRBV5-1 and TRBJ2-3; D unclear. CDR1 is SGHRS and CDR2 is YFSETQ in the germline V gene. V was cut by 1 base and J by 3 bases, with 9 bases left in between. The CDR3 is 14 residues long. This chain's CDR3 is CASSLRLITDTQYF. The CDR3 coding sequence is TGCGCCAGCAGCTTGCGCCTAATAACAGATACGCAGTATTTT.

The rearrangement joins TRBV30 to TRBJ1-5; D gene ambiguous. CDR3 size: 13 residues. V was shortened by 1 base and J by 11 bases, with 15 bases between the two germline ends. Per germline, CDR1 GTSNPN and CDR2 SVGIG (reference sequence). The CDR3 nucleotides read TGTGCCTGGAGTGCGCGGTCATCTGGGGCCCAGCATTTT. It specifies CAWSARSSGAQHF.

The CDR3, as DNA: TGTGCCAGCAGCTCGCCACGACAGGACGATACGCAGTATTTT. This codes for CASSSPRQDDTQYF. This sequence joins TRBV5-4 and TRBJ2-3, with a tentative D call TRBD1 (6 bases). The CDR3 runs 14 residues. CDR1 and CDR2 (germline): SGHNT, YYREEE (reference sequence). Trimming shortened V by 3 bases and J by 6 bases, and 14 bases separated the two germline ends.

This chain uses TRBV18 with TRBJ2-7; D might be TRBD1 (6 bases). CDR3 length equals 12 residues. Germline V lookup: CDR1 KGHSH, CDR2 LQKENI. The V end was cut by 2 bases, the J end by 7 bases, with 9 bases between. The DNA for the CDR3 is TGTGCCAGCTCACCATACGACAGGGAGCAGTACTTC. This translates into CASSPYDREQYF.

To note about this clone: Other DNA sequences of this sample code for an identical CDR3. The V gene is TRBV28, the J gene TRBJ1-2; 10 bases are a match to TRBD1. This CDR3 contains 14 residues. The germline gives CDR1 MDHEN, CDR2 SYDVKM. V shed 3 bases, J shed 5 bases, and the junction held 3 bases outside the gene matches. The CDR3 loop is CASSLPGQGYGYTF. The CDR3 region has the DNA TGTGCCAGCAGTTTGCCGGGACAGGGGTATGGCTACACCTTC.

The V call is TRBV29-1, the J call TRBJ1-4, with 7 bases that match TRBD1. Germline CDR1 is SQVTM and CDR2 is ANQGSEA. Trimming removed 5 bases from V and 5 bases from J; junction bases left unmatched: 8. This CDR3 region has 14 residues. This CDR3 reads CSVSATGKNEKLFF. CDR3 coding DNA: TGCAGCGTTTCGGCGACAGGGAAAAATGAAAAACTGTTTTTT. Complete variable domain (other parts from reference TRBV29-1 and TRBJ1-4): SAVISQKPSRDICQRGTSLTIQCQVDSQVTMMFWYRQQPGQSLTLIATANQGSEATYESGFVIDKFPISRPNLTFSTLTVSNMSPEDSSIYLCSVSATGKNEKLFFGSGTQLSVL.

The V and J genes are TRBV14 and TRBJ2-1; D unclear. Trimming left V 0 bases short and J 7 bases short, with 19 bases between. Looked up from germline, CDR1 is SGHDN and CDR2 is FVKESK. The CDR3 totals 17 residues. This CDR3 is CASSQDSFSTVGNEQFF. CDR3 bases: TGTGCCAGCAGCCAAGATTCCTTTTCCACAGTAGGGAATGAGCAGTTCTTC.